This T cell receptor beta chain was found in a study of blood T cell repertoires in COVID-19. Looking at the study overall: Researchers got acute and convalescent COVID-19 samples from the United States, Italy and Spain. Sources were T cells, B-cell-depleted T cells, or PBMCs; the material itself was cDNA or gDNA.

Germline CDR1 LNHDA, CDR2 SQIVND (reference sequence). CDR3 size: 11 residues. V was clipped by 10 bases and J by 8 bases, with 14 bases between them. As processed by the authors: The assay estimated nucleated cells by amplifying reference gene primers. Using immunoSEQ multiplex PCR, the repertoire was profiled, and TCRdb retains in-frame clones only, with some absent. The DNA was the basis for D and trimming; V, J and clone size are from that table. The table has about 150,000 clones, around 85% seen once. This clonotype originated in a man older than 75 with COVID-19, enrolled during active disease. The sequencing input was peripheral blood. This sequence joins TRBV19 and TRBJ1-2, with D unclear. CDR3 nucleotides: TGTGCCACCTCGGGTGGTTACGGCTACACCTTC. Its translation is CATSGGYGYTF.